The 22 T cell receptor beta chains reported below all come from one sample, sequenced in a study of CD8 T cells in Susac syndrome. RNA totalling about 0.45 to 1 ug underwent reverse transcription with random hexamers. TCRdb analysed the immunoSEQ multiplex PCR reads with MiXCR anew, one entry per CDR3 protein. The sample lists roughly 120,000 distinct CDR3 sequences, 90% to 95% occurring once. The material sequenced was CD4+ T cells from PBMCs. These TCRs come from a human donor with multiple sclerosis.

This chain joins TRBV7-3 and TRBJ2-3; D possibly corresponds to TRBD1 (6 bases). CDR1 is SGHTA, CDR2 FQGTGA, per germline. The CDR3 has 14 residues. Deletions cut 3 bases from V and 3 bases from J, with 10 bases between. In DNA form, the CDR3 reads TGTGCCAGCAGCTTTTATCAGGGGACAGATACGCAGTATTTT. Its protein is CASSFYQGTDTQYF. Looking up the rest from reference TRBV7-3 and TRBJ2-3 gives the full variable domain: GAGVSQTPSNKVTEKGKYVELRCDPISGHTALYWYRQSLGQGPEFLIYFQGTGAADDSGLPNDRFFAVRPEGSVSTLKIQRTERGDSAVYLCASSFYQGTDTQYFGPGTRLTVL.

The DNA for the CDR3 is TGTGCCAGCAGCGGGGGGGGCGGGTACGAGCAGTACTTC. Protein product: CASSGGGGYEQYF. This rearrangement joins TRBV9 to TRBJ2-7; tentatively, D is TRBD2 (7 bases). The CDR3 runs to 13 residues. Deletions cut 3 bases from V and 4 bases from J, with 11 bases between. Germline loops: CDR1 SGDLS, CDR2 YYNGEE. Full variable domain (missing parts from reference TRBV9 and TRBJ2-7): DSGVTQTPKHLITATGQRVTLRCSPRSGDLSVYWYQQSLDQGLQFLIQYYNGEERAKGNILERFSAQQFPDLHSELNLSSLELGDSALYFCASSGGGGYEQYFGPGTRLTVT.

In the case of this clonotype: At one end, the junction sequence differs from germline, possibly due to a read error. The chain links TRBV7-9 to TRBJ2-2, with D unresolved. The CDR3 spans 14 residues. Germline loops: CDR1 SEHNR, CDR2 FQNEAQ (reference sequence). The DNA for the CDR3 is TGTGCCAGCAGTTTAGGATCGAACACCGGGGAGCTGTTTTTT. It specifies CASSLGSNTGELFF. The variable domain in full, completed from reference TRBV7-9 and TRBJ2-2, reads DTGVSQNPRHKITKRGQNVTFRCDPISEHNRLYWYRQTLGQGPEFLTYFQNEAQLEKSRLLSDRFSAERPKGSFSTLEIQRTEQGDSAMYLCASSLGSNTGELFFGEGSRLTVL.

The chain combines TRBV6-4 with TRBJ1-1; D is uncertain. Trimming took off 6 bases at V and 4 bases at J, with 12 bases between the two ends. Germline CDR1 is MRHNA and CDR2 is SNTAGT. This CDR3 region has 13 residues. CDR3 DNA sequence: TGTGCCAGCAGGGCCCAGAGCGGCACTGAAGCTTTCTTT. This translates into CASRAQSGTEAFF.

V gene TRBV7-2 combines with J gene TRBJ2-7, with 9 bases that match TRBD1. Germline trimming cut 5 bases from V and 2 bases from J; bases unmatched to any gene: 4. The germline V gene has CDR1 SGHTA and CDR2 FQGNSA. The CDR3 loop spans 14 amino acids. The chain's CDR3 is CASSEGTGPYEQYF. The DNA for the CDR3 is TGTGCCAGCAGCGAAGGGACAGGGCCCTACGAGCAGTACTTC. Supplemented by reference TRBV7-2 and TRBJ2-7, the full variable domain reads GAGVSQSPSNKVTEKGKDVELRCDPISGHTALYWYRQSLGQGLEFLIYFQGNSAPDKSGLPSDRFSAERTGGSVSTLTIQRTQQEDSAVYLCASSEGTGPYEQYFGPGTRLTVT.

The chain carries TRBV7-2 and TRBJ2-7, with 7 bases fitting TRBD2. Germline V gene data show CDR1 as SGHTA and CDR2 as FQGNSA. Trimming cost V 5 bases and J 2 bases; bases outside gene matches: 3. CDR3 size: 13 residues. The DNA for the CDR3 is TGTGCCAGCAGCATCGGGACTACCTACGAGCAGTACTTC. It encodes CASSIGTTYEQYF.

The chain couples TRBV6-2 or TRBV6-3 to TRBJ1-5; 7 positions match TRBD1. CDR3 size: 15 residues. The V gene's germline CDR1 is MNHEY and CDR2 SVGEGT. Trimming cost V 6 bases and J 6 bases; bases outside gene matches: 11. In nucleotides, the CDR3 is TGTGCCAGCAGCCCCCCGACAGGGATCCCTCAGCCCCAGCATTTT. Its protein is CASSPPTGIPQPQHF.

The rearrangement links TRBV18 to TRBJ1-2; D perhaps matches TRBD1 (5 bases). V lost 6 bases and J 2 bases, leaving 16 bases between the germline ends. The CDR3 runs to 15 residues. Germline values: CDR1 KGHSH, CDR2 LQKENI. Here the CDR3 reads CASSRGGSSNYGYTF. The DNA for the CDR3 is TGTGCCAGCTCCCGCGGGGGGTCGTCGAACTATGGCTACACCTTC.

The rearrangement uses TRBV20-1 and TRBJ2-7; D is uncertain. This CDR3 region has 12 residues. Deletions cut 3 bases from V and 0 bases from J, with 6 bases between. Germline assignment: CDR1 DFQATT and CDR2 SNEGSKA (reference sequence). CDR3 amino acids: CSASPGSYEQYF. CDR3 coding DNA: TGCAGTGCTAGTCCCGGCTCCTACGAGCAGTACTTC.

The rearrangement joins TRBV9 to TRBJ2-1; TRBD2 agrees at 8 bases. Germline CDR1 SGDLS, CDR2 YYNGEE. This CDR3 region has 16 residues. V gave up 3 bases and J gave up 9 bases; unmatched junction bases: 14. CDR3 DNA sequence: TGTGCCAGCAGCGCCCGACTAACTAGCGGTGGGGGTGAGCAGTTCTTC. Protein: CASSARLTSGGGEQFF.

The V and J genes are TRBV6-1 and TRBJ2-6; possibly TRBD1 for D (6 bases). The length of the CDR3 is 18 residues. Germline CDR1 reads MNHNS; CDR2 reads SASEGT. V was pared by 5 bases and J by 4 bases, with 21 bases between. The CDR3 is CASSQQGIAPGGANVLTF. CDR3 DNA: TGTGCCAGCAGTCAACAGGGTATTGCCCCGGGAGGGGCCAACGTCCTGACTTTC.

As to this clonotype: The junction departs from germline at one end; a sequencing error may be responsible. The J gene is TRBJ1-1, the V gene TRBV5-1, with 10 bases matching TRBD1. This CDR3 is 14 amino acids long. The germline CDR1 and CDR2 sequences are SGHRS and YFSETQ. CDR3 in DNA: TGCGCCAGCAGCCTGGGACAGGGGAACTCTGAAGCTTTCTTT. Translating gives CASSLGQGNSEAFF.

The V gene is TRBV18, the J gene TRBJ2-3; D might be TRBD1 (7 bases). The CDR3 is 14 amino acids. The germline CDR1 and CDR2 sequences are KGHSH and LQKENI. V was pared by 3 bases and J by 5 bases, with 12 bases between. CDR3 region: CASSPPQGGDTQYF. CDR3 nucleotides: TGTGCCAGCTCACCCCCCCAGGGGGGAGATACGCAGTATTTT.

The count of this clonotype is one. V is TRBV28 and J is TRBJ1-3, with D unclear. Per germline, CDR1 MDHEN and CDR2 SYDVKM. Trimming cost V 8 bases and J 0 bases, with 5 bases left between them. CDR3 length: 12 residues. CDR3 loop: CASWSSGNTIYF. The CDR3 DNA reads TGTGCCAGCTGGTCCTCTGGAAACACCATATATTTT. Together with reference TRBV28 and TRBJ1-3, the CDR3 gives the full variable domain: DVKVTQSSRYLVKRTGEKVFLECVQDMDHENMFWYRQDPGLGLRLIYFSYDVKMKEKGDIPEGYSVSREKKERFSLILESASTNQTSMYLCASWSSGNTIYFGEGSWLTVV.

The chain uses TRBV5-5 and TRBJ1-5, with no clear D. The germline CDR1 and CDR2 sequences are SGHKS and YYEKEE (reference sequence). This CDR3 is 15 amino acids long. The V gene lost 4 bases and the J gene lost 5 bases, with 16 bases spanning the gap. The CDR3 protein is CASSALSISDQPQHF. The DNA of the CDR3 is TGTGCCAGCAGCGCCCTATCCATTTCCGATCAGCCCCAGCATTTT. The whole variable domain, remainder taken from reference TRBV5-5 and TRBJ1-5, is DAGVTQSPTHLIKTRGQQVTLRCSPISGHKSVSWYQQVLGQGPQFIFQYYEKEERGRGNFPDRFSARQFPNYSSELNVNALLLGDSALYLCASSALSISDQPQHFGDGTRLSIL.

The V and J genes are TRBV27 and TRBJ1-1; a weak D match, TRBD1 (5 bases). Germline lookup yields CDR1 MNHEY and CDR2 SMNVEV (reference sequence). The CDR3 runs 17 residues. Trimming took off 0 bases at V and 7 bases at J, with 21 bases between the two ends. The CDR3 is CASSLSPRVLRRDEAFF. In DNA, the CDR3 is TGTGCCAGCAGTTTATCCCCCAGGGTACTTAGAAGGGATGAAGCTTTCTTT.

This chain connects TRBV6-5 to TRBJ2-2, with no clear D. Per the germline V gene, CDR1 is MNHEY and CDR2 is SVGAGI. The ends were cut back, 6 bases at V and 6 bases at J, with 11 bases in the middle. The CDR3 totals 13 residues. The CDR3 DNA follows: TGTGCCAGCAGCCCCGTAGGGCCCGGGGAGCTGTTTTTT. It is translated as CASSPVGPGELFF.

The table lists this clonotype with a count of one. The chain carries TRBV28 and TRBJ1-2; D not certain. V was pared by 8 bases and J by 2 bases, with 15 bases between. Germline values: CDR1 MDHEN, CDR2 SYDVKM. The CDR3 totals 14 residues. CDR3 nucleotides: TGTGCCAGCGCCCGCGCGGTGGTCAACTATGGCTACACCTTC. Amino acids: CASARAVVNYGYTF.

This chain uses TRBV28 with TRBJ1-6; D is undetermined. The CDR3 runs 15 residues. Germline lookup yields CDR1 MDHEN and CDR2 SYDVKM. Trimming left V 2 bases short and J 6 bases short, with 11 bases between. CDR3 DNA: TGTGCCAGCAGTTTAGGTAACAGCCCTAATTCACCCCTCCACTTT. Encoded protein: CASSLGNSPNSPLHF.

The V call is TRBV4-1, the J call TRBJ2-7; TRBD1 aligns across 8 bases. The length of the CDR3 is 14 residues. V gave up 4 bases and J gave up 4 bases; unmatched junction bases: 6. The V gene's germline CDR1 is MGHRA and CDR2 YSYEKL. The CDR3 DNA is TGCGCCAGCAGCCGACAGGGGATGGGGTACGAGCAGTACTTC. Translated: CASSRQGMGYEQYF.

This chain uses TRBV5-1 with TRBJ2-2; D uncertain. Germline CDR1 SGHRS, CDR2 YFSETQ. The V gene lost 4 bases and the J gene lost 1 base, with 8 bases spanning the gap. CDR3 length: 14 amino acids. The CDR3 DNA reads as TGCGCCAGCAGCGTACGACAGAACACCGGGGAGCTGTTTTTT. As protein: CASSVRQNTGELFF.

The chain couples TRBV28 to TRBJ2-2, with TRBD1 matching over 9 bases. The CDR3 extends over 16 amino acids. The germline CDR1 and CDR2 sequences are MDHEN and SYDVKM. V trimming: 5 bases; J trimming: 6 bases; junction bases outside the gene matches: 10. CDR3 loop: CASSPPGQGRSGELFF. CDR3 bases: TGTGCCAGCAGTCCCCCGGGACAGGGAAGGTCCGGGGAGCTGTTTTTT.